The source of this T cell receptor (beta chain) is a study of T cell repertoires in cytomegalovirus infection. As for the study in general: Public TCR beta signatures provided an indication of both CMV infection and a matching HLA type.

The V gene's germline CDR1 is SGHVS and CDR2 FQNEAQ. CDR3 size: 13 residues. V was pared by 9 bases and J by 1 base, with 12 bases between. The study, taken as a whole, reports: CMV-specific HLA-C-restricted TCR beta clonotypes dominated the ex vivo response.

This clonotype occurred many times. As yet, its antigen is unknown. From the reads, TCRdb called clonotypes with MiXCR, one entry per CDR3 protein. The data show fewer than 1,000,000 distinct CDR3 sequences, with about a third seen just once and over 10% held by the top ten. The sample consisted of cultured CD8+ T cells from PBMCs, taken from culture after CMV antigen stimulation. The J gene is TRBJ1-1, the V gene TRBV7-8; D perhaps matches TRBD1 (6 bases). This TCR was recovered from a human donor in good health (CMV status not recorded). Some clones in this sample may be carry-over from other donors' samples. CDR3 coding DNA: TGTGCCAGTAACAGGGTTGCGAACACTGAAGCTTTCTTT. Translated, it gives CASNRVANTEAFF.